The clone carrying this TCR beta chain was detected only a few times. Its target is unknown. This sample was included in a study of T cell repertoires in cytomegalovirus infection. Overall study context: Based on public TCR beta signatures, there were indications of CMV infection and of a matching HLA type.

Study-wide findings and caveats: Pooled public TCR beta family frequency picked out CMV carriers with the relevant HLA. HLA-C-restricted CMV clonotypes gave the most frequent clonotype in two of eight donors.

Using its own MiXCR run on the reads, TCRdb lists one record per CDR3 protein. The table lists approximately 700,000 distinct CDR3 sequences, 35% of them singletons. Looked up from germline, CDR1 is SGHAT and CDR2 is FQNNGV. The CDR3 sequence is 12 residues long. V lost 9 bases and J lost 2; bases outside the gene matches: 2. Sequencing was carried out using PBMCs. This chain links TRBV11-2 with TRBJ2-5, with 8 bases aligning to TRBD1. This TCR derives from a human donor in good health (CMV status not recorded). Some clones in this sample may be carry-over from other donors' samples. The CDR3 sequence is CASQGAQETQYF. In DNA, the CDR3 is TGTGCCAGTCAGGGGGCACAAGAGACCCAGTACTTC.